This T cell receptor (beta chain) was recovered during a study of blood T cell repertoires in COVID-19. V lost 5 bases to trimming and J lost 4 bases; unmatched junction nucleotides: 10. This CDR3 contains 16 residues. CDR1 is SGHKS and CDR2 is YYEKEE in the germline V gene (reference sequence). Assay: immunoSEQ multiplex PCR; the TCRdb copy retains only in-frame clones and omits some. This sample has 140,000 to 150,000 clones, with around 81% found just once. This sequence joins TRBV5-5 and TRBJ2-1, with 9 bases fitting TRBD1. This clonotype was obtained from a woman between 40 and 50 years old with active or convalescent COVID-19. Sequencing was performed on peripheral blood. The CDR3 nucleotides are TGTGCCAGCAGTGACCGGGACAGGGCCTTATACAATGAGCAGTTCTTC. Residues: CASSDRDRALYNEQFF.